The entry below gives a single T cell receptor beta chain sequence along with its context. As yet, its antigen is unknown. Multiplex PCR, run in two rounds, amplified TCR beta CDR3 from genomic DNA. During first-round PCR, primers specific to each TRBV and TRBJ gene were used. TCRdb called the multiplex PCR reads again in MiXCR, with one record for every CDR3 protein. The sample holds several thousand distinct CDR3 sequences, 60% to 80% seen once. The sample comes from a study of prognosis after radiotherapy for stage I lung cancer. Looking at the study overall: Radiotherapy used SBRT, divided into 3 to 5 fractions and reaching a biologically effective dose of at least 100 Gy. While around 15 patients showed no significant progression after radiotherapy, several developed distant metastases at a median of about seven months. Findings and caveats of the study: Frequencies of TRBV and TRBJ gene use reportedly varied by whether patients had metastases.

V was shortened by 4 bases and J by 10 bases, with 13 bases between the two germline ends. This CDR3 comprises 13 residues. Per the germline V gene, CDR1 is SGHTA and CDR2 is FQGNSA. Specimen: PBMCs, collected before or after stereotactic body radiation therapy (not recorded which). The rearrangement joins TRBV7-2 to TRBJ1-4, with D possibly matching TRBD1 (6 bases). This clonotype originated in a donor older than 45 with non-small cell lung cancer. The CDR3 sequence is CASSYMEGGKLFF. The DNA for the CDR3 is TGTGCCAGCAGCTATATGGAAGGGGGAAAACTGTTTTTT.